Listed below are T cell receptor beta chains from one sample, sequenced in a study of blood T cell repertoires in COVID-19. Assay used: immunoSEQ multiplex PCR; TCRdb lists only in-frame clones, some missing. The sample lists approximately 220,000 clones, 86% occurring once. Input material: peripheral blood. These receptors all stem from a man aged 50 or older with acute or convalescent COVID-19. The CDR3 runs from the conserved cysteine through the conserved F or W. The D gene is left open where the match is weak. Clone size appears in some rows only: once, few, many, or a class for an expanded clone.

clone_size j_call d_call v_call cdr3_aa cdr3_nt
NA TRBJ2-2 NA TRBV7-7 CASSYQGTGELFF TGTGCCAGCAGCTATCAGGGGACCGGGGAGCTGTTTTTT
few TRBJ1-4 NA TRBV11-2 CASSKGDNEKLFF TGTGCCAGCAGTAAGGGGGATAATGAAAAACTGTTTTTT
NA TRBJ1-6 TRBD1 TRBV5-1 CASSLQGESSPLHF TGCGCCAGCAGCTTGCAGGGGGAGAGTTCACCCCTCCACTTT
NA TRBJ1-1 NA TRBV19 CASSRRAGVDTEAFF TGTGCCAGTAGCCGCAGGGCAGGGGTGGACACTGAAGCTTTCTTT
NA TRBJ1-2 NA TRBV5-6 CASSLAIRFEAGYTF TGTGCCAGCAGCTTGGCAATCCGGTTCGAAGCGGGCTACACCTTC
NA TRBJ1-2 TRBD1 TRBV11-2 CASSFDRVDGYTF TGTGCCAGCAGCTTCGACAGGGTGGATGGCTACACCTTC
NA TRBJ2-7 TRBD1 TRBV18 CASSLTGTGANEQYF TGTGCCAGCTCACTCACCGGGACAGGGGCTAACGAGCAGTACTTC
once TRBJ2-4 NA TRBV6-2/TRBV6-3 CASSYGPAGFGTKNIQYF TGTGCCAGCAGTTATGGACCGGCGGGGTTCGGGACCAAAAACATTCAGTACTTC
NA TRBJ2-7 NA TRBV5-1 CATQRGTGGGYEQYF TGCGCCACCCAGAGAGGAACAGGTGGTGGATACGAGCAGTACTTC
NA TRBJ1-5 TRBD1 TRBV4-2 CASSQGDRGGQPQHF TGTGCCAGCAGCCAAGGGGACAGGGGCGGTCAGCCCCAGCATTTT
NA TRBJ2-2 NA TRBV6-5 CASRRTHNTGELFF TGTGCCAGCAGGAGGACACATAACACCGGGGAGCTGTTTTTT
NA TRBJ1-6 NA TRBV7-8 CASSLRSGDSPLHF TGTGCCAGCAGCTTAAGGTCAGGGGATTCACCCCTCCACTTT
once TRBJ1-5 NA TRBV3-1/TRBV3-2 CASSLAYDQPQHF TGTGCCAGCAGCCTAGCTTACGACCAGCCCCAGCATTTT
NA TRBJ1-4 TRBD1 TRBV11-2 CASSLGQGATNEKLFF TGTGCCAGCAGCTTGGGACAGGGTGCAACTAATGAAAAACTGTTTTTT
NA TRBJ1-1 NA TRBV19 CASSLDTEAFF TGTGCCAGTAGTCTTGACACTGAAGCTTTCTTT
NA TRBJ1-2 TRBD1 TRBV7-9 CASRSTGGYGYTF TGTGCCAGCAGGTCGACAGGGGGGTATGGCTACACCTTC
NA TRBJ2-1 TRBD1 TRBV2 CASRGTGVNEQFF TGTGCCAGCAGAGGGACAGGGGTCAATGAGCAGTTCTTC
NA TRBJ2-3 NA TRBV5-4 CASSSLLDTQYF TGTGCCAGCAGCTCCCTACTGGATACGCAGTATTTT
few TRBJ1-2 TRBD1 TRBV6-1 CASSEGAGQGAYGYTF TGTGCCAGCAGTGAAGGGGCCGGACAGGGGGCTTATGGCTACACCTTC
NA TRBJ2-1 TRBD1 TRBV18 CASSESRDRVQGQDEQFF TGTGCCAGCTCAGAGTCCCGGGACAGGGTCCAAGGCCAGGATGAGCAGTTCTTC
NA TRBJ1-2 NA TRBV5-6 CASSPNRGYGYTF TGTGCCAGCAGCCCGAACCGGGGCTATGGCTACACCTTC
NA TRBJ1-1 NA TRBV15 CATSREGIGGNTEAFF TGTGCCACCAGCAGAGAAGGAATAGGAGGGAACACTGAAGCTTTCTTT
NA TRBJ2-3 TRBD2 TRBV5-1 CASTQGLAGGTDTQYF TGCGCCAGCACCCAAGGACTAGCGGGGGGCACAGATACGCAGTATTTT
NA TRBJ1-5 NA TRBV5-5 CASSSFPNVEAQPQHF TGTGCCAGCAGCTCGTTCCCCAATGTCGAGGCTCAGCCCCAGCATTTT
NA TRBJ1-2 NA TRBV6-6 CASSYGRPDRDYGYTF TGTGCCAGCAGTTACGGGCGCCCCGATAGAGACTATGGCTACACCTTC
NA TRBJ1-5 TRBD1 TRBV5-6 CASSIQGAGQPQHF TGTGCCAGCAGCATACAGGGGGCAGGGCAGCCCCAGCATTTT
NA TRBJ1-6 TRBD1 TRBV2 CASSEGQGTRPLHF TGTGCCAGCAGTGAGGGACAGGGGACCCGACCCCTCCACTTT
NA TRBJ1-1 NA TRBV11-2 CASSPRTASGSTEAFF TGTGCCAGCAGCCCCCGGACAGCCTCTGGGTCAACTGAAGCTTTCTTT
NA TRBJ1-2 TRBD1 TRBV7-9 CASSSYRGTANYGYTF TGTGCCAGCAGCTCATACAGGGGTACCGCTAACTATGGCTACACCTTC
few TRBJ1-5 NA TRBV20-1 CSASPTSGQPQHF TGCAGTGCTAGTCCCACCTCGGGGCAGCCCCAGCATTTT
NA TRBJ2-1 TRBD2 TRBV11-2 CASCFRLMLAGTYNEQFF TGTGCCAGCTGTTTTAGGTTAATGCTAGCGGGGACCTACAATGAGCAGTTCTTC
NA TRBJ1-5 NA TRBV5-1 CASSLSGGNQPQHF TGCGCCAGCAGCTTGAGCGGGGGGAACCAGCCCCAGCATTTT
NA TRBJ1-6 NA TRBV30 CAWAGLYNSPLHF TGTGCCTGGGCGGGACTTTATAATTCACCCCTCCACTTT
NA TRBJ1-2 TRBD1 TRBV4-1 CASSQGQGYGYTF TGCGCCAGCAGCCAAGGACAGGGCTATGGCTACACCTTC
once TRBJ2-6 NA TRBV3-1/TRBV3-2 CASSQDGTSGANVLTF TGTGCCAGCAGCCAAGATGGGACTTCCGGGGCCAACGTCCTGACTTTC
NA TRBJ2-7 NA TRBV25-1 CASEQREGGEQYF TGTGCCAGTGAGCAGAGGGAAGGCGGCGAGCAGTACTTC
once TRBJ1-6 NA TRBV11-2 CASSLVLADSPLHF TGTGCCAGCAGCTTAGTTTTGGCCGATTCACCCCTCCACTTT
NA TRBJ1-1 TRBD1 TRBV18 CASSPVPGQGLNTEAFF TGTGCCAGCTCACCCGTCCCGGGACAGGGGTTGAACACTGAAGCTTTCTTT
NA TRBJ2-3 TRBD2 TRBV6-5 CTSRGAGDTQYF TGTACCTCGCGGGGGGCAGGGGATACGCAGTATTTT
once TRBJ2-7 TRBD2 TRBV5-1 CASSLAASGGSSYEQYF TGCGCCAGCAGCTTGGCGGCTAGCGGGGGGAGCTCCTACGAGCAGTACTTC
NA TRBJ2-5 NA TRBV6-6 CASSRSLQETQYF TGTGCCAGCAGCCGAAGTCTACAAGAGACCCAGTACTTC
NA TRBJ2-7 NA TRBV21-1 CASSSHRCAYEQYF TGTGCCAGCAGCTCCCACAGGTGTGCCTACGAGCAGTACTTC
NA TRBJ1-2 NA TRBV5-4 CASSLDGNYGYTF TGTGCCAGCAGCTTGGACGGTAACTATGGCTACACCTTC
NA TRBJ1-3 NA TRBV11-2 CASSPDTNSGNTIYF TGTGCCAGCAGCCCTGACACCAACTCTGGAAACACCATATATTTT
NA TRBJ2-7 NA TRBV29-1 CSGGQSLYEQYF TGCAGCGGAGGACAGTCCCTCTACGAGCAGTACTTC